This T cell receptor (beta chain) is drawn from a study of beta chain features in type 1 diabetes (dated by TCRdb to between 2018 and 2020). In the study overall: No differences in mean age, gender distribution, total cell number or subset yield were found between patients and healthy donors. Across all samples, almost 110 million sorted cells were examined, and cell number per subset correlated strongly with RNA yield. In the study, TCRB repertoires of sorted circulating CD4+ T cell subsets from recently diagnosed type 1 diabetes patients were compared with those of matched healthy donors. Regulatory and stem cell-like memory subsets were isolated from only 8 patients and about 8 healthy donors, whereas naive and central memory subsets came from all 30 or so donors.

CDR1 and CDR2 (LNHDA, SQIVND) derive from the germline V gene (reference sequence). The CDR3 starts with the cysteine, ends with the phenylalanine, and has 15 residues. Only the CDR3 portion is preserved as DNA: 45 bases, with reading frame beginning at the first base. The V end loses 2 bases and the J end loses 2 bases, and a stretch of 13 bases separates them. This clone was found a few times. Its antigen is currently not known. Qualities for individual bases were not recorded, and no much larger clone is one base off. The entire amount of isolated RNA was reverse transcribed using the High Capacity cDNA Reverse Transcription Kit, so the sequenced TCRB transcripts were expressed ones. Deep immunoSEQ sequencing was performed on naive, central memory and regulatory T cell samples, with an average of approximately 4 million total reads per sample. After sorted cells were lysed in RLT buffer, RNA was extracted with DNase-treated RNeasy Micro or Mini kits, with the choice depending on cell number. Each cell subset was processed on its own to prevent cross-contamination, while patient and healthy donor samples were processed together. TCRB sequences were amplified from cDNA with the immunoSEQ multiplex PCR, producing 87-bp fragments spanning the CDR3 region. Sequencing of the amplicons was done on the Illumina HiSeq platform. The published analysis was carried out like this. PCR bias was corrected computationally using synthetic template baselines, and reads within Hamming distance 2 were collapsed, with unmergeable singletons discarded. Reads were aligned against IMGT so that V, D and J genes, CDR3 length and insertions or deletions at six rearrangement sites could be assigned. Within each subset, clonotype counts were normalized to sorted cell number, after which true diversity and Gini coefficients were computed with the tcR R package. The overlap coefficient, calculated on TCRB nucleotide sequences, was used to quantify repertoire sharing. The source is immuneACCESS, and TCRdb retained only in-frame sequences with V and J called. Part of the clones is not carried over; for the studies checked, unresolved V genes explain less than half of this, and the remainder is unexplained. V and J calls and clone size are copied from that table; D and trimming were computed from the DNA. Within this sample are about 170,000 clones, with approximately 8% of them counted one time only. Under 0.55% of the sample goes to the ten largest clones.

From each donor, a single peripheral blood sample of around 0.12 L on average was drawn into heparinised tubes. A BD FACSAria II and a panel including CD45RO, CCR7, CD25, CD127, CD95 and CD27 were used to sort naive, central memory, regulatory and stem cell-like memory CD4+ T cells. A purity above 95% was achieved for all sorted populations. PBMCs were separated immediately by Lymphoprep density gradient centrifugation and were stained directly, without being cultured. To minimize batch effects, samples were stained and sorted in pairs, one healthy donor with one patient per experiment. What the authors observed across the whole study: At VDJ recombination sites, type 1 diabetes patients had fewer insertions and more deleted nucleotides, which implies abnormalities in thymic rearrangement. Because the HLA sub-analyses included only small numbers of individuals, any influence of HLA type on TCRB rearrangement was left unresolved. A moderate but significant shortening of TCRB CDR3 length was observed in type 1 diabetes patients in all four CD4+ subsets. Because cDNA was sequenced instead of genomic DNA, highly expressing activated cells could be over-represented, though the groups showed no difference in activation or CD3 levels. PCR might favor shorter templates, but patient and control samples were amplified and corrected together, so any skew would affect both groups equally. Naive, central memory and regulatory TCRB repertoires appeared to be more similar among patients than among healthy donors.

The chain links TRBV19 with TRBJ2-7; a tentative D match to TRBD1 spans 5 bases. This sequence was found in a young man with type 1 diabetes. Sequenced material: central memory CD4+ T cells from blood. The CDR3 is CASSIQGAGPYEQYF. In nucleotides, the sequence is TGTGCCAGTAGTATACAGGGTGCAGGGCCCTACGAGCAGTACTTC.